The text below deals with one TCR beta chain. V lost 2 bases to trimming and J lost 6 bases, with 11 bases between them. Germline V gene data show CDR1 as SGHRS and CDR2 as YFSETQ. The CDR3 covers 14 residues. Sequencing of TCR beta drew on CD8+ and CD4+ T cells from blood. The authors reverse transcribed 0.5 to 1 ug RNA with random hexamers. One entry per CDR3 protein results from TCRdb running MiXCR on the immunoSEQ multiplex PCR reads. Here the sample spans about 210,000 distinct CDR3 sequences, 95% being singletons. This entry belongs to a study of CD8 T cells in Susac syndrome. This rearrangement joins TRBV5-1 to TRBJ2-2, with a weak D call TRBD1 (6 bases). The TCR was taken from a human donor with multiple sclerosis. Sample: CD4+ T cells from PBMCs. The CDR3 DNA sequence: TGCGCCAGCAGCTTACAGGGTAACGCCGGGGAGCTGTTTTTT. Its translation: CASSLQGNAGELFF.